Shown below are 32 T cell receptor beta chains from a single sample sequenced in a study of cytomegalovirus exposure and HLA in healthy donors. Primers included in the PCR were 60 Vbeta and 13 Jbeta primers. Assay used: immunoSEQ multiplex PCR; TCRdb lists only in-frame clones, some missing. This sample has about 140,000 clones, with around 77% found just once. Material for sequencing was PBMCs. The receptors derive from a man aged 25-45 years in good health and CMV-seronegative.

The V gene is TRBV6-6, the J gene TRBJ2-7; possibly TRBD2 for D (5 bases). This CDR3 has 16 amino acids. Germline assignment: CDR1 MNHNY and CDR2 SVGAGI (reference sequence). The germline V and J ends were trimmed by 0 bases and 0 bases, with 12 bases remaining between them. The CDR3 DNA sequence: TGTGCCAGCAGTTACTCCTACGGACTCTACTCCTACGAGCAGTACTTC. This sequence encodes CASSYSYGLYSYEQYF.

The J gene is TRBJ2-2, the V gene TRBV9; 12 nucleotides align to TRBD2. V lost 4 bases and J lost 7; bases outside the gene matches: 5. In germline, CDR1 is SGDLS, CDR2 YYNGEE. The CDR3 runs 15 residues. The CDR3 region has the DNA TGTGCCAGCAGCTTACGACTAGCGGGAGTCGGGGAGCTGTTTTTT. Its protein product is CASSLRLAGVGELFF.

This clone was seen a few times. The rearrangement joins TRBV6-1 to TRBJ2-3, with D possibly being TRBD2 (6 bases). The CDR3 is 15 residues long. V was shortened by 3 bases and J by 1 base, with 11 bases between the two germline ends. The germline V gene encodes CDR1 MNHNS and CDR2 SASEGT. CDR3 sequence: CASSDAGSGTDTQYF. The CDR3 region has the DNA TGTGCCAGCAGTGACGCGGGATCCGGCACAGATACGCAGTATTTT.

The chain employs TRBV30 and TRBJ1-1; 8 bases are a match to TRBD1. The trim removed 2 bases at V and 1 base at J, leaving 9 bases unmatched. The CDR3 is made up of 16 amino acids. Germline CDR1 GTSNPN, CDR2 SVGIG (reference sequence). The CDR3 is CAWSPKPGQANTEAFF. The CDR3 region has the DNA TGTGCCTGGAGTCCCAAACCGGGACAGGCGAACACTGAAGCTTTCTTT.

The sample holds a few counts of this clone. The chain is built from TRBV13 and TRBJ2-2; tentatively, D is TRBD1 (6 bases). V was shortened by 6 bases and J by 6 bases, with 11 bases between the two germline ends. The CDR3 is 13 residues long. Germline values: CDR1 PRHDT, CDR2 FYEKMQ (reference sequence). The CDR3 reads CASSYRVSGELFF. The DNA of the CDR3 is TGTGCCAGCAGTTACAGGGTCTCCGGGGAGCTGTTTTTT.

The table lists this clone with a count of one. CDR3 amino acids: CASSMGSGRRYNEQFF. CDR3 coding DNA: TGTGCCAGTAGTATGGGTAGCGGGAGGCGGTACAATGAGCAGTTCTTC. The chain combines TRBV19 with TRBJ2-1, with 10 bases that match TRBD2. The trim removed 3 bases at V and 4 bases at J, leaving 6 bases unmatched. The CDR3 covers 16 residues. Germline assignment: CDR1 LNHDA and CDR2 SQIVND (reference sequence).

The chain joins TRBV7-8 to TRBJ2-5, with D perhaps matching TRBD2 (6 bases). The CDR3 runs 13 residues. Trimming cost V 5 bases and J 8 bases, with 15 bases left between them. Germline loops: CDR1 SGHVS, CDR2 FQNEAQ. CDR3 protein: CASSAAGLTTQYF. In DNA, the CDR3 is TGTGCCAGCAGCGCGGCGGGACTGACCACCCAGTACTTC. The full variable domain, with the rest looked up from reference TRBV7-8 and TRBJ2-5, is GAGVSQSPRYKVAKRGQDVALRCDPISGHVSLFWYQQALGQGPEFLTYFQNEAQLDKSGLPSDRFFAERPEGSVSTLKIQRTQQEDSAVYLCASSAAGLTTQYFGPGTRLLVL.

The V gene is TRBV18, the J gene TRBJ1-4; weak D call: TRBD1 (5 bases). The CDR3 is 15 residues long. Trimming took 0 bases from V and 7 from J, leaving 12 bases between them. Looked up from germline, CDR1 is KGHSH and CDR2 is LQKENI. The CDR3 protein is CASSPPAQAGEKLFF. DNA of the CDR3: TGTGCCAGCTCACCACCGGCACAGGCTGGTGAAAAACTGTTTTTT.

The genes are TRBV5-1 and TRBJ2-2; D is ambiguous. CDR1 SGHRS and CDR2 YFSETQ come from the germline V gene. Trimming stripped 4 bases from V and 6 bases from J, with 10 bases between. This CDR3 contains 13 residues. CDR3 nucleotides: TGCGCCAGCAGCACAGATTTTTCCGGGGAGCTGTTTTTT. It yields the protein CASSTDFSGELFF.

This clone has just a few counts. The gene calls are TRBV2 and TRBJ2-1, with D possibly being TRBD2 (5 bases). This CDR3 is built from 15 residues. The germline CDR1 and CDR2 sequences are SNHLY and FYNNEI. The V end was cut by 7 bases, the J end by 5 bases, with 18 bases between. Written as DNA, the CDR3 is TGTGCCAGCACCGACCGGGGAACTTTTAACAATGAGCAGTTCTTC. Translated, it gives CASTDRGTFNNEQFF.

The J gene is TRBJ2-3, the V gene TRBV19; the match to TRBD2 covers 7 bases. Unmatched junction bases numbered 6, after V lost 9 bases and J lost 0 bases. The CDR3 extends over 14 amino acids. Germline CDR1 and CDR2: LNHDA and SQIVND (reference sequence). The CDR3 protein is CASRRAGSTDTQYF. As DNA, the CDR3 is TGTGCCAGCCGGAGAGCGGGAAGCACAGATACGCAGTATTTT.

V and J are TRBV29-1 and TRBJ2-1; 11 positions agree with TRBD2. The germline V gene has CDR1 SQVTM and CDR2 ANQGSEA. The J segment lost 7 bases and the V segment lost 2 bases, leaving 13 bases of the junction unmatched. There are 17 residues in the CDR3. The CDR3 reads CSVESGTSGALHNEQFF. CDR3 coding DNA: TGCAGCGTTGAATCAGGGACTAGCGGAGCTCTTCATAATGAGCAGTTCTTC.

The chain recombines TRBV18 with TRBJ2-7; 7 bases map to TRBD1. Germline V gene sequence: CDR1 KGHSH, CDR2 LQKENI. The J segment lost 5 bases and the V segment lost 2 bases, leaving 9 bases of the junction unmatched. This CDR3 has 15 residues. CDR3 DNA sequence: TGTGCCAGCTCACCAAATCAGGGGGAGATCCACGAGCAGTACTTC. This encodes CASSPNQGEIHEQYF.

The chain has TRBV7-3 and TRBJ2-1; weak D call: TRBD2 (6 bases). This CDR3 comprises 15 residues. Germline V lookup: CDR1 SGHTA, CDR2 FQGTGA. V was cut by 2 bases and J by 3 bases, with 11 bases left in between. CDR3 coding DNA: TGTGCCAGCAGCTTAGTAGGGCGGGGCTACAATGAGCAGTTCTTC. Encoded protein: CASSLVGRGYNEQFF.

The V gene is TRBV21-1, the J gene TRBJ1-2; the table assigns TRBD1, which was not confirmed against the DNA. TRBV21-1 is a known pseudogene. The CDR3 spans 12 residues. CDR3 amino acids: CASSARRGGYTF. CDR3 coding DNA: TGTGCCAGCAGCGCCCGAAGGGGTGGCTACACCTTC.

This clone was counted a few times. V is TRBV29-1 and J is TRBJ1-1, with D possibly TRBD1 on 6 matching bases. This CDR3 has 13 residues. The germline V gene encodes CDR1 SQVTM and CDR2 ANQGSEA. V was cut by 7 bases and J by 0 bases, with 12 bases left in between. This chain's CDR3 is CSALTGLNTEAFF. The CDR3 bases are TGCAGCGCCCTCACAGGGTTGAACACTGAAGCTTTCTTT. The full variable domain, completed using reference TRBV29-1 and TRBJ1-1, is SAVISQKPSRDICQRGTSLTIQCQVDSQVTMMFWYRQQPGQSLTLIATANQGSEATYESGFVIDKFPISRPNLTFSTLTVSNMSPEDSSIYLCSALTGLNTEAFFGQGTRLTVV.

The chain couples TRBV2 to TRBJ2-3; 9 nucleotides match TRBD2. Germline trimming cut 4 bases from V and 2 bases from J; bases unmatched to any gene: 7. This CDR3 has 16 amino acids. CDR1 is SNHLY, CDR2 FYNNEI, per germline. For the CDR3, the DNA is TGTGCCAGCAGTGCAGGACTAGCGCGAAACACAGATACGCAGTATTTT. This encodes CASSAGLARNTDTQYF.

The J gene is TRBJ2-7, the V gene TRBV27; TRBD2 matches at 10 bases. Germline CDR1 is MNHEY and CDR2 is SMNVEV (reference sequence). The CDR3 is made up of 17 amino acids. V lost 2 bases to trimming and J lost 1 base; unmatched junction nucleotides: 8. The CDR3 coding sequence is TGTGCCAGCAGTTTAAGGACTAGCGGACCTAATTCCTACGAGCAGTACTTC. Amino acid sequence: CASSLRTSGPNSYEQYF.

Turning to this clone: The sample carries other DNA sequences with the same CDR3. DNA of the CDR3: TGTGCCTGGAGTGTAGCGGCTAGCGGGATCTATGAGCAGTTCTTC. Amino acids: CAWSVAASGIYEQFF. The chain has TRBV30 and TRBJ2-1; 9 nucleotides match TRBD2. The trim removed 0 bases at V and 8 bases at J, leaving 8 bases unmatched. CDR3 length equals 15 residues. Per the germline V gene, CDR1 is GTSNPN and CDR2 is SVGIG (reference sequence).

The chain carries TRBV5-1 and TRBJ1-2; D is uncertain. There are 13 residues in the CDR3. The V and J ends lost 2 bases and 2 bases respectively, with 7 bases between them. CDR1 and CDR2 from the germline V gene are SGHRS and YFSETQ. This CDR3 is CASSFQSNYGYTF. The CDR3 DNA reads TGCGCCAGCAGCTTCCAGTCAAACTATGGCTACACCTTC.

With respect to this clone: A read error may produce the germline difference seen at one junction end. V gene TRBV6-5 combines with J gene TRBJ2-7; possible D gene TRBD2, 6 bases. Germline lookup yields CDR1 MNHEY and CDR2 SVGAGI. CDR3 length: 13 residues. The CDR3 protein is CACSESGDYEQYF. Written as DNA, the CDR3 is TGTGCCTGCAGCGAATCGGGAGACTACGAGCAGTACTTC.

The chain joins TRBV7-9 to TRBJ1-6; unclear D gene. V gave up 3 bases and J gave up 9 bases, with 12 bases separating them. This CDR3 region has 14 residues. CDR1 is SEHNR, CDR2 FQNEAQ, per germline (reference sequence). CDR3 sequence: CASSFVPYGSPLHF. The CDR3 DNA is TGTGCCAGCAGCTTCGTACCCTATGGTTCACCCCTCCACTTT.

In this sample, this clone turned up a few times. The V gene is TRBV28, the J gene TRBJ2-4, with TRBD2 identical over 9 bases. Germline-derived CDR1 and CDR2 are MDHEN and SYDVKM. Trimming took 4 bases from V and 8 from J; bases not matched to a gene: 15. The CDR3 has 17 residues. CDR3 DNA: TGTGCCAGCAGTTCCCAGCTGGGGGCGGGAGGGCCGCACATTCAGTACTTC. Amino acids: CASSSQLGAGGPHIQYF.

The chain couples TRBV27 to TRBJ2-7, with D tentatively TRBD2 (6 bases). The CDR3 runs to 15 residues. CDR1 is MNHEY and CDR2 is SMNVEV in the germline V gene (reference sequence). V shed 0 bases and J shed 2 bases, with 11 bases lying between them. CDR3 loop: CASSLSSLATYEQYF. Written as DNA, the CDR3 is TGTGCCAGCAGTTTATCGAGCCTAGCGACCTACGAGCAGTACTTC.

The rearrangement links TRBV19 to TRBJ2-3; 9 positions match TRBD2. The junction had 5 bases not matched to a gene; V was cut back by 0 bases and J by 1 base. CDR3 length: 17 residues. The V gene's germline CDR1 is LNHDA and CDR2 SQIVND (reference sequence). The CDR3 sequence is CASSIDPGGRGTDTQYF. The CDR3 nucleotides are TGTGCCAGTAGTATAGATCCGGGCGGGAGGGGCACAGATACGCAGTATTTT.

The J gene is TRBJ2-1, the V gene TRBV6-1; 10 bases align to TRBD2. V was clipped by 6 bases and J by 10 bases; unmatched bases: 3. This CDR3 has 12 residues. CDR1 is MNHNS and CDR2 is SASEGT in the germline V gene. CDR3 DNA sequence: TGTGCCAGCAGAGCGGGAGGGAAGGAGCAGTTCTTC. Protein sequence: CASRAGGKEQFF.

The chain recombines TRBV4-2 with TRBJ2-4, with D perhaps TRBD2 (7 bases). V was clipped by 0 bases and J by 8 bases, with 17 bases between them. The CDR3 sequence is 16 residues long. The V gene's germline CDR1 is LGHNA and CDR2 YNFKEQ. CDR3 residues: CASSQDGGRGGDIQYF. The CDR3 DNA reads as TGTGCCAGCAGCCAAGATGGCGGGAGAGGGGGTGACATTCAGTACTTC.

The chain joins TRBV27 to TRBJ2-2; 9 bases are a match to TRBD2. After removal of 0 bases from V and 7 bases from J, the junction contained 6 bases not matched to a gene. CDR1 MNHEY and CDR2 SMNVEV come from the germline V gene (reference sequence). The CDR3 has 16 residues. The chain's CDR3 is CASSLSAGGPVGELFF. The DNA for the CDR3 is TGTGCCAGCAGTTTATCGGCGGGAGGGCCCGTCGGGGAGCTGTTTTTT.

V usage is TRBV29-1 and J usage is TRBJ1-2; maybe TRBD1 (5 bases). Germline assignment: CDR1 SQVTM and CDR2 ANQGSEA. The CDR3 is 11 amino acids. Trimming took off 7 bases at V and 7 bases at J, with 13 bases between the two ends. CDR3 DNA sequence: TGCAGCGGTGGGGGGGAGGCTGGCTACACCTTC. This translates into CSGGGEAGYTF. Supplemented by reference TRBV29-1 and TRBJ1-2, the full variable domain reads SAVISQKPSRDICQRGTSLTIQCQVDSQVTMMFWYRQQPGQSLTLIATANQGSEATYESGFVIDKFPISRPNLTFSTLTVSNMSPEDSSIYLCSGGGEAGYTFGSGTRLTVV.

This chain joins TRBV30 and TRBJ1-3; 7 nucleotides align to TRBD1. Germline V gene lookup returns CDR1 GTSNPN and CDR2 SVGIG (reference sequence). This CDR3 has 15 amino acids. V lost 3 bases, J lost 0 bases, and 5 bases stayed unmatched. CDR3 sequence reads: CAWRVTGASGNTIYF. Here the CDR3 DNA reads TGTGCCTGGAGAGTAACAGGGGCCTCTGGAAACACCATATATTTT.

The chain joins TRBV5-1 to TRBJ2-7; 11 positions agree with TRBD2. The germline V gene has CDR1 SGHRS and CDR2 YFSETQ. V was pared by 3 bases and J by 0 bases, with 5 bases of the junction left unmatched. The CDR3 is 16 amino acids. CDR3 in amino acids: CASSSGLAGLSYEQYF. Written as DNA, the CDR3 is TGCGCCAGCAGCTCCGGACTAGCGGGCCTCTCCTACGAGCAGTACTTC.

V and J are TRBV7-8 and TRBJ2-5; 7 positions agree with TRBD1. This CDR3 is built from 16 residues. Germline V gives CDR1 SGHVS, CDR2 FQNEAQ. Unmatched junction bases numbered 10, after V lost 5 bases and J lost 1 base. The CDR3 sequence: CASSPSYRGAQETQYF. The CDR3 DNA reads TGTGCCAGCAGCCCCTCTTACAGGGGAGCCCAAGAGACCCAGTACTTC.